This T cell receptor beta chain was captured in a study of blood T cells in healthy people across ages (dated by TCRdb to between 2015 and 2016). About the full investigation: In model experiments, roughly one uniquely barcoded TCR beta cDNA molecule per two T cells was captured by template switching. To track age-related changes in TCR beta repertoire diversity, the study relied on deep sequencing normalized with unique cDNA molecular identifiers. The donors were split into four age groups: young (average 16 years), middle-aged (roughly 39), aged (roughly 60) and long-lived (approximately 89). To avoid experimental bias, donors of different ages were spread randomly across the sequencing lanes. Using the same blood draw, the study looked at two additional independent replicas of 1 million unique cDNA reads for two donors, one aged 18 to 30 and the other aged 80 or older.

Remarks on this clonotype: The specificity of this receptor is unknown. Base qualities are missing; no much larger clone stands one base away.

Donors were 39 systemically healthy Caucasian individuals from Russia aged roughly 6 to 100 years. Each donor gave around 9.8 milliliters of peripheral blood, collected into EDTA-treated Vacutainer tubes. PBMCs were isolated by Ficoll-Paque density-gradient centrifugation, with at least 6 million obtained per sample. Total RNA was extracted from PBMCs with Trizol reagent, with at least 5 micrograms obtained per sample. For every donor, an aliquot of PBMCs went through flow cytometry to measure the percentages of naive CD45RAhigh/CD27high T cells. General findings and caveats noted by the study authors: Since profiling was done on bulk unsorted PBMCs, naive and antigen-experienced compartments could not be conclusively compared. Compared with the aged group, the long-lived group had more naive CD4+ T cells, fewer expanded clones and increased TCR diversity, a pattern suggesting age selection. Because donor CMV infection status was unknown, age-related changes in expanded clonotypes were potentially confounded. Observed TCR beta diversity per million T cells fell roughly linearly with age, and a significant reduction was already apparent by age around 40. Estimates of total diversity from one million sequenced T cells were regarded as lower bounds and underestimates. Observed TCR beta diversity correlated strongly with the percentage of naive T cells measured by flow cytometry.

Library preparation employed 5' RACE. The run used an Illumina HiSeq 2500. A second PCR of about 6 to 11 cycles was performed with a sample-barcoded 5' primer and a J-beta primer mix. A template-switch 5' adaptor carrying 12 random nucleotides introduced a unique molecular identifier onto each TCR beta cDNA molecule. At least 2.5 million CDR3-containing paired-end reads were obtained from each sample. All of the RNA was converted into first-strand cDNA using the Mint cDNA synthesis kit, with a TRBC-specific oligonucleotide serving as the primer. Following uracil-DNA glycosylase treatment, all cDNA underwent a first 18-cycle PCR with the universal primers M1SS and BC2_uni_R. As for how the authors treated the data: Each sample was normalized by randomly selecting 1 million high-quality reads, each carrying a distinct molecular identifier. Instead of being binned into consensus sequences, reads with shared molecular identifiers were discarded. MiTCR, with a Q25 quality threshold and the strictest error-elimination algorithm, was used for CDR3 identification, clonotype clustering and error correction. A nonparametric unseen species model with Euler transformation was used to estimate lower-bound total TCR beta diversity. TCRdb reran the public reads through fastp at Q25 and MiXCR, keeping productive beta chains. Rows with a matching CDR3 protein are joined into one entry that keeps the most common DNA and genes. The V and J calls follow TCRdb's processing rather than the paper's. The sample table records 1.5 million or so distinct CDR3 sequences; about 43% of these occur just once. Approximately 7.9% of the sample lies in the top ten.

The CDR3 holds 13 amino acids from the cysteine to the phenylalanine. Only the CDR3 portion is preserved as DNA: 39 bases, with reading frame beginning at the first base. V sheds 4 bases and J sheds 2 bases, leaving 12 bases between their ends. Looking up the germline V gene yields CDR1 SQVTM and CDR2 ANQGSEA. The sample comprised blood. The V and J genes are TRBV29-1 and TRBJ2-7, with TRBD1 as a weak D call on 5 bases. The TCR originated in a woman between 18 and 29 years old in good health. The nucleotides are TGCAGCGTTGCTTCGGACATCACCTACGAGCAGTACTTC. This sequence encodes CSVASDITYEQYF.